This T cell receptor beta chain was sequenced during a study of blood T cell repertoires in COVID-19. At the level of the study: The study drew acute and convalescent COVID-19 samples from the United States, Italy and Spain. In each case, the material was cDNA or gDNA derived from T cells, B-cell-depleted T cells, or PBMCs.

The V gene's germline CDR1 is LNHDA and CDR2 SQIVND (reference sequence). V was trimmed by 0 bases and J by 5 bases, leaving 16 bases between them. The CDR3 loop spans 16 amino acids. How the authors handled the data: The assay estimated nucleated cells by amplifying reference gene primers. TCRdb keeps only in-frame clones here, not all; method: immunoSEQ multiplex PCR. D and trimming come from the DNA, and the V and J calls and clone size come from that table. The repertoire holds 200,000 to 250,000 clones, with approximately 84% as singletons. Recruited during active infection, patients (from Seattle) were subsequently followed longitudinally.

The chain carries TRBV19 and TRBJ1-1, with D perhaps TRBD1 (5 bases). The source material was peripheral blood. This receptor was taken from an elderly woman with COVID-19, enrolled during active disease. DNA for the CDR3: TGTGCCAGTAGTATAGAACAGGTCAGCCCGCAGACTGAAGCTTTCTTT. This translates into CASSIEQVSPQTEAFF.